Listed below are T cell receptor beta chains from one sample, sequenced in a study of regulatory T cells in long-lasting Graves disease. TCRdb recomputed calls from the multiplex PCR reads with MiXCR, one row per CDR3 protein. Seen here are 300,000 or so distinct CDR3 sequences, 20% observed once, and the top ten hold less than 30%. This sample comprised peripheral blood mononuclear cells (PBMCs), obtained when the disease was refractory, from a patient treated with antithyroid drugs. These receptor sequences come from a female donor with Graves disease. CDR3s include the opening cysteine and the closing phenylalanine or tryptophan. A D gene is named only where the DNA matches it firmly. The size field is filled for only some rows; it gives once, few, many or a size class.

clone size	V gene	CDR3 length	D gene	J gene	CDR3 DNA	CDR3 protein
many	TRBV2	14	TRBD1	TRBJ2-7	TGTGCCAGCAGTGATTATGGGACAGCCTACGAGCAGTACTTC	CASSDYGTAYEQYF
NA	TRBV14	15	NA	TRBJ2-2	TGTGCCAGCAGCCAACGTGCAGCAAACACCGGGGAGCTGTTTTTT	CASSQRAANTGELFF
many	TRBV2	16	TRBD2	TRBJ2-5	TGTGCCAGCAGTGAAGCGCTGGGCGGGAGGGGGGAGACCCAGTACTTC	CASSEALGGRGETQYF
NA	TRBV7-9	13	NA	TRBJ1-1	TGTGCCAGCAGCTTAGGACAGAAACCCGAAGCTTTCTTT	CASSLGQKPEAFF
NA	TRBV10-3	14	NA	TRBJ2-2	TGTGCCATCAGTGCTTTGGGAGGCACCGGGGAGCTGTTTTTT	CAISALGGTGELFF
few	TRBV7-2	16	TRBD1	TRBJ2-2	TGTGCCAGCAGCCTTCTTGGGACAGGGGGGCACGGGGAGCTGTTTTTT	CASSLLGTGGHGELFF
NA	TRBV20-1	15	TRBD1	TRBJ1-6	TGCAGTGCTAGAGTGTCGGGGACAGGGGGGGCACCCCTCCACTTT	CSARVSGTGGAPLHF
many	TRBV6-1	16	NA	TRBJ1-5	TGTGCCAGCAGTGCTTACGGCAGGGGTAATAATCAGCCCCAGCATTTT	CASSAYGRGNNQPQHF
NA	TRBV20-1	15	TRBD2	TRBJ2-5	TGCAGTGCTCCCACCCCCGGGAGGGCCTCGGAGACCCAGTACTTC	CSAPTPGRASETQYF
many	TRBV5-5	13	NA	TRBJ2-2	TGTGCCAGCAGCCGAGCGAACACCGGGGAGCTGTTTTTT	CASSRANTGELFF
many	TRBV28	17	NA	TRBJ2-7	TGTGCCAGCAGTTATCCTCTATGGGCGCCGAGCTCCTACGAGCAGTACTTC	CASSYPLWAPSSYEQYF
many	TRBV12-3/TRBV12-4	13	NA	TRBJ2-7	TGTGCCAGCAATACCCAGCGTGGGCGCGAGCAGTACTTC	CASNTQRGREQYF
few	TRBV18	13	NA	TRBJ2-2	TGTGCCAGCTCACCAGTGGGTACCGGGGAGCTGTTTTTT	CASSPVGTGELFF
many	TRBV3-1	14	NA	TRBJ1-1	TGTGCCAGCAGCCTACAGGCAGTGAACACTGAAGCTTTCTTT	CASSLQAVNTEAFF
NA	TRBV19	15	NA	TRBJ2-6	TGTGCCAGTAGTTCCCGACTCCCCGGGGCCAACGTCCTGACTTTC	CASSSRLPGANVLTF
many	TRBV7-9	15	TRBD2	TRBJ2-5	TGTGCCAGCAGCCCGTTGGCGGGGGGGCTTGAGACCCAGTACTTC	CASSPLAGGLETQYF
many	TRBV2	11	NA	TRBJ2-7	TGTGCCAGCAGTTCCCGCGCTGGATCGGACTTC	CASSSRAGSDF
many	TRBV11-2	15	NA	TRBJ1-1	TGTGCCAGCAGCTCCACAGGGTCCGGGTACACTGAAGCTTTCTTT	CASSSTGSGYTEAFF
many	TRBV6-2/TRBV6-3	20	TRBD1	TRBJ1-2	TGTGCCAGCAGTTACTCGATCTTTAAGCGATCGCGGGACAGGCTCTATGGCTACACCTTC	CASSYSIFKRSRDRLYGYTF
NA	TRBV9	14	TRBD1	TRBJ1-1	TGTGCCAGCAGCGCTCGGACAGGGGGCACTGAAGCTTTCTTT	CASSARTGGTEAFF
many	TRBV12-3/TRBV12-4	14	NA	TRBJ1-1	TGTGCCAGCAGTTTTCGTAGGGGGGTCACTGAAGCTTTCTTT	CASSFRRGVTEAFF
many	TRBV6-2/TRBV6-3	12	NA	TRBJ2-7	TGTGCCAGCAGTCCCGGGGGCTACGAGCAGTACTTC	CASSPGGYEQYF
NA	TRBV11-2	14	NA	TRBJ2-7	TGTGCCAGCAGCTTAGACCAGGCCGCCCACGAGCAGTACTTC	CASSLDQAAHEQYF
many	TRBV6-2/TRBV6-3	15	NA	TRBJ2-7	TGTGCCAGCAGTTACCGCAGACATGCTGGCAACGAGCAGTACTTC	CASSYRRHAGNEQYF
many	TRBV7-2	14	NA	TRBJ2-2	TGTGCCAGCAGCCCCGGGACTTACACCGGGGAGCTGTTTTTT	CASSPGTYTGELFF
many	TRBV7-2	15	NA	TRBJ1-6	TGTGCCAGCAGCTTATTTGGGAATACCAATTCACCCCTCCACTTT	CASSLFGNTNSPLHF
many	TRBV10-3	14	NA	TRBJ1-5	TGTGCCATCAGTGAGGGAACTAGCAATCAGCCCCAGCATTTT	CAISEGTSNQPQHF